This TCR beta chain derives from a study of shared clonotypes between healthy human individuals. Trimming cost V 6 bases and J 4 bases, with 16 bases left between them. The CDR3 totals 14 residues. Germline CDR1 is SQVTM and CDR2 is ANQGSEA. The data were produced by immunoSEQ multiplex PCR, yet TCRdb's version contains in-frame clones alone and is incomplete. The sample lists about 2,200,000 clones, more than 85% occurring once. Selected positively for CCR7 and CD45RO-negative, naive CD8 cells excluded terminally differentiated effector memory CD45RA+ cells. The V gene is TRBV29-1, the J gene TRBJ2-1, with D possibly being TRBD2 (7 bases). This sequence originates from a man aged 18 to 29 in good health. Some clones in this sample may be carry-over from other donors' samples. Sequencing was carried out using naive CD8+ T cells from PBMCs. The CDR3 nucleotides are TGCAGCGTGGGGGGGCTAGGAGGTTACAATGAGCAGTTCTTC. Its protein is CSVGGLGGYNEQFF.